Shown below are 28 T cell receptor beta chains from a single sample sequenced in a study of cytomegalovirus exposure and HLA in healthy donors. PCR was performed using 60 Vbeta and 13 Jbeta primers. TCRdb's copy holds only in-frame clones and misses some; the assay was immunoSEQ multiplex PCR. The sample carries under 150,000 clones, approximately 78% recorded once. The sample consisted of PBMCs. These TCRs come from a woman aged 40 to 50 in good health and CMV-seropositive.

The V call is TRBV28, the J call TRBJ1-5, with 8 bases aligning to TRBD1. Germline loops: CDR1 MDHEN, CDR2 SYDVKM. This CDR3 is built from 16 residues. The junction had 6 bases not matched to a gene; V was cut back by 5 bases and J by 0 bases. CDR3 DNA: TGTGCCAGCAGTGCCCGGGACAGGAGTAGCAATCAGCCCCAGCATTTT. Protein: CASSARDRSSNQPQHF.

In its sample, this clone was seen once. This rearrangement joins TRBV5-6 to TRBJ1-2, with 7 bases fitting TRBD1. Per the germline V gene, CDR1 is SGHDT and CDR2 is YYEEEE. V gave up 3 bases and J gave up 3 bases; unmatched junction bases: 5. The length of the CDR3 is 14 residues. CDR3: CASSSSGTDYGYTF. DNA of the CDR3: TGTGCCAGCAGCTCCTCCGGGACAGACTATGGCTACACCTTC.

The V gene is TRBV7-8, the J gene TRBJ1-3; possible D gene TRBD1, 6 bases. The germline V gene has CDR1 SGHVS and CDR2 FQNEAQ. The CDR3 is made up of 13 amino acids. V dropped 3 bases and J dropped 7 bases, with 10 bases sitting between them. The CDR3 region has the DNA TGTGCCAGCAGCTTGGGGGGGCTGAACACCATATATTTT. Protein product: CASSLGGLNTIYF.

V and J are TRBV9 and TRBJ1-2; a weak D match, TRBD1 (5 bases). The V end lost 5 bases, the J end lost 1 base, and 15 bases lay between the germline ends. This CDR3 has 15 amino acids. Germline CDR1 is SGDLS and CDR2 is YYNGEE. The CDR3 spells CASSDRTGVNYGYTF. CDR3 nucleotides: TGTGCCAGCAGTGATCGGACGGGGGTTAACTATGGCTACACCTTC.

The rearrangement links TRBV30 to TRBJ2-7, with TRBD2 matching over 8 bases. This CDR3 is built from 13 residues. Trimming took 5 bases from V and 3 from J; bases not matched to a gene: 6. Per germline, CDR1 GTSNPN and CDR2 SVGIG (reference sequence). In DNA, the CDR3 is TGTGCCTGGGAACCCGGGACTAGCTACGAGCAGTACTTC. It translates to CAWEPGTSYEQYF. Full variable domain (remainder filled in from reference TRBV30 and TRBJ2-7): SQTIHQWPATLVQPVGSPLSLECTVEGTSNPNLYWYRQAAGRGLQLLFYSVGIGQISSEVPQNLSASRPQDRQFILSSKKLLLSDSGFYLCAWEPGTSYEQYFGPGTRLTVT.

The chain uses TRBV30 and TRBJ2-7; weak D call: TRBD2 (5 bases). The V end was cut by 3 bases, the J end by 7 bases, with 13 bases between. CDR1 is GTSNPN, CDR2 SVGIG, per germline (reference sequence). This CDR3 has 12 residues. The CDR3 DNA sequence: TGTGCCTGGAGGCTAGCCTCGTATGAGCAGTACTTC. Amino acids: CAWRLASYEQYF.

The gene calls are TRBV27 and TRBJ2-7; 9 nucleotides align to TRBD2. Germline loops: CDR1 MNHEY, CDR2 SMNVEV (reference sequence). Unmatched junction bases numbered 12, after V lost 4 bases and J lost 2 bases. This CDR3 spans 17 amino acids. CDR3 in amino acids: CASSSSIGASGTYEQYF. The CDR3 nucleotides are TGTGCCAGCAGTTCTTCCATCGGGGCTAGCGGGACCTACGAGCAGTACTTC.

The chain uses TRBV2 and TRBJ2-1; possibly TRBD2 for D (6 bases). The V gene's germline CDR1 is SNHLY and CDR2 FYNNEI. The ends were cut back, 4 bases at V and 6 bases at J, with 16 bases in the middle. The CDR3 has 15 residues. The CDR3 DNA reads TGTGCCAGCAGTGGGACTATCTGGGCCAGCAATGAGCAGTTCTTC. Protein: CASSGTIWASNEQFF.

Comment on this clone: This same CDR3 is encoded by further DNA sequences in the sample. This chain uses TRBV6-6 with TRBJ1-2; 10 bases line up with TRBD1. There are 15 residues in the CDR3. Germline CDR1 is MNHNY and CDR2 is SVGAGI (reference sequence). V shed 5 bases and J 3 bases; nucleotides not matched to a gene: 6. This chain's CDR3 is CASSLRDRGDYGYTF. The DNA of the CDR3 is TGTGCCAGCAGTCTCCGGGACAGGGGAGACTATGGCTACACCTTC.

The chain has TRBV6-5 and TRBJ2-6; no reliable D call. This CDR3 contains 15 residues. V was clipped by 8 bases and J by 0 bases, with 11 bases between them. CDR1 is MNHEY, CDR2 SVGAGI, per germline. CDR3 region: CASGQDTSGANVLTF. DNA of the CDR3: TGTGCCAGCGGCCAAGATACCTCTGGGGCCAACGTCCTGACTTTC.

The chain joins TRBV28 to TRBJ2-7; TRBD2 matches at 9 bases. In germline, CDR1 is MDHEN, CDR2 SYDVKM. The CDR3 contains 17 residues. V gave up 2 bases and J gave up 0 bases; unmatched junction bases: 8. The DNA for the CDR3 is TGTGCCAGCAGTTTAATAGGTAGCGGGAGAAGCTCCTACGAGCAGTACTTC. It codes for CASSLIGSGRSSYEQYF.

The rearrangement uses TRBV29-1 and TRBJ1-2; 7 bases line up with TRBD1. CDR1 and CDR2 (germline): SQVTM, ANQGSEA. V shed 7 bases, J shed 6 bases, and the junction held 11 bases outside the gene matches. This CDR3 has 13 amino acids. The CDR3 protein is CSARDSGIDGYTF. CDR3 in DNA: TGCAGCGCCCGGGACAGCGGTATAGATGGCTACACCTTC. Combining the CDR3 with reference TRBV29-1 and TRBJ1-2 gives the whole variable domain SAVISQKPSRDICQRGTSLTIQCQVDSQVTMMFWYRQQPGQSLTLIATANQGSEATYESGFVIDKFPISRPNLTFSTLTVSNMSPEDSSIYLCSARDSGIDGYTFGSGTRLTVV.

This clone was detected a few times. V is TRBV7-3 and J is TRBJ2-6; 10 bases map to TRBD1. In germline, CDR1 is SGHTA, CDR2 FQGTGA. Trimming took 5 bases from V and 4 from J; bases not matched to a gene: 8. The CDR3 loop spans 17 amino acids. The CDR3 sequence is CASSPGQGITGANVLTF. CDR3 in DNA: TGTGCCAGCAGCCCGGGACAGGGGATAACCGGGGCCAACGTCCTGACTTTC.

The chain recombines TRBV6-6 with TRBJ2-7; D remains unclear. Germline-derived CDR1 and CDR2 are MNHNY and SVGAGI (reference sequence). The germline V and J ends were trimmed by 7 bases and 3 bases, with 13 bases remaining between them. This CDR3 region has 13 residues. This CDR3 is CASIEVIGYEQYF. As DNA, the CDR3 is TGTGCCAGCATTGAGGTTATAGGCTACGAGCAGTACTTC.

The chain couples TRBV5-6 to TRBJ2-3; 8 bases line up with TRBD1. The germline V gene has CDR1 SGHDT and CDR2 YYEEEE. V lost 4 bases to trimming and J lost 9 bases; unmatched junction nucleotides: 4. This CDR3 is built from 12 residues. Written as DNA, the CDR3 is TGTGCCAGCAGCGGGAACAGGGGGACGCAGTATTTT. Protein product: CASSGNRGTQYF.

This chain joins TRBV6-5 and TRBJ2-1; 10 bases line up with TRBD2. The CDR3 covers 15 residues. Germline trimming cut 5 bases from V and 5 bases from J; bases unmatched to any gene: 6. Germline CDR1 is MNHEY and CDR2 is SVGAGI. CDR3: CASSALAGADNEQFF. CDR3 nucleotide sequence: TGTGCCAGCAGTGCCCTAGCGGGAGCCGACAATGAGCAGTTCTTC.

The J gene is TRBJ2-1, the V gene TRBV6-5, with 10 bases identical to TRBD1. Germline V gives CDR1 MNHEY, CDR2 SVGAGI. The CDR3 has 15 amino acids. With V trimmed by 5 bases and J by 3 bases, 4 bases remained unmatched. CDR3 amino acids: CASSPGQGNYNEQFF. The CDR3, as DNA: TGTGCCAGCAGTCCGGGACAGGGGAACTACAATGAGCAGTTCTTC.

In nucleotides, the CDR3 is TGTGCCAGCAGCTCCACCGCCGGGACAGCCTACAATGAGCAGTTCTTC. This sequence encodes CASSSTAGTAYNEQFF. The rearrangement links TRBV11-1 to TRBJ2-1, with TRBD1 matching over 7 bases. V lost 4 bases, J lost 2 bases, and 8 bases stayed unmatched. Germline V gene sequence: CDR1 SGHAT, CDR2 FQDESV (reference sequence). This CDR3 contains 16 residues.

The rearrangement links TRBV28 to TRBJ2-7; weak D call: TRBD2 (6 bases). Trimming stripped 5 bases from V and 4 bases from J, with 18 bases between. Germline V gene sequence: CDR1 MDHEN, CDR2 SYDVKM. The CDR3 runs to 15 residues. CDR3 sequence reads: CASSVPRGMRYEQYF. The CDR3 DNA reads TGTGCCAGCAGTGTCCCTCGCGGGATGCGGTACGAGCAGTACTTC.

The rearrangement joins TRBV4-2 to TRBJ2-3, with 13 bases identical to TRBD2. CDR3 length: 16 residues. Trimming took 2 bases from V and 4 from J; bases not matched to a gene: 3. The V gene's germline CDR1 is LGHNA and CDR2 YNFKEQ. Here the CDR3 reads CASSQSGTSGADTQYF. CDR3 DNA: TGTGCCAGCAGCCAAAGTGGGACTAGCGGGGCAGATACGCAGTATTTT.

This clone has more than one count but fewer than ten. V and J are TRBV2 and TRBJ1-2, with 12 bases that match TRBD1. The germline V gene encodes CDR1 SNHLY and CDR2 FYNNEI. The CDR3 runs 17 residues. Germline trimming cut 3 bases from V and 4 bases from J; bases unmatched to any gene: 9. The CDR3 region has the DNA TGTGCCAGCAGTGACTTCGGGACAGGGGGCGGCCTCTATGGCTACACCTTC. Encoded protein: CASSDFGTGGGLYGYTF.

This clone was seen a single time. The gene calls are TRBV28 and TRBJ2-1; 8 bases are a match to TRBD2. This CDR3 comprises 16 residues. Trimming cost V 7 bases and J 2 bases; bases outside gene matches: 10. Germline CDR1 and CDR2: MDHEN and SYDVKM. The chain's CDR3 is CASKASGGGAYNEQFF. For the CDR3, the DNA is TGTGCCAGCAAGGCCTCCGGGGGGGGCGCCTACAATGAGCAGTTCTTC.

This clone has more than one count but fewer than ten. This sequence joins TRBV7-9 and TRBJ2-7, with 11 bases matching TRBD2. CDR1 and CDR2 (germline): SEHNR, FQNEAQ (reference sequence). The CDR3 is 14 amino acids. The V gene end was trimmed by 11 bases and the J gene end by 6 bases; junction bases not matched to a gene: 12. CDR3 nucleotide sequence: TGTGCCGGGGGCCTAGCGGGAGGAGATGTCGAGCAGTACTTC. Protein sequence: CAGGLAGGDVEQYF.

V gene TRBV19 combines with J gene TRBJ2-5, with D perhaps TRBD2 (5 bases). The J call may be mistaken, given a closer DNA end match to TRBJ2-7. This CDR3 has 13 residues. The V gene's germline CDR1 is LNHDA and CDR2 SQIVND (reference sequence). CDR3 coding DNA: TGTGCCAGTAGTATAGCTTGGAGGTACGAGCAGTACTTC. Its protein is CASSIAWRYEQYF.

This sequence joins TRBV29-1 and TRBJ1-2; 8 nucleotides match TRBD1. Trimming cost V 4 bases and J 3 bases; bases outside gene matches: 16. This CDR3 comprises 17 residues. The V gene's germline CDR1 is SQVTM and CDR2 ANQGSEA. The chain's CDR3 is CSVGGRVQGAMDYGYTF. The CDR3 coding sequence is TGCAGCGTTGGCGGGCGGGTCCAGGGGGCGATGGACTATGGCTACACCTTC. Drawing the rest from reference TRBV29-1 and TRBJ1-2, the complete variable domain is SAVISQKPSRDICQRGTSLTIQCQVDSQVTMMFWYRQQPGQSLTLIATANQGSEATYESGFVIDKFPISRPNLTFSTLTVSNMSPEDSSIYLCSVGGRVQGAMDYGYTFGSGTRLTVV.

The rearrangement links TRBV6-1 to TRBJ2-3; 7 bases are a match to TRBD2. The CDR3 spans 16 residues. The germline V gene encodes CDR1 MNHNS and CDR2 SASEGT. Trimming at V came to 3 bases and at J to 4 bases, leaving 10 bases not matched to a gene. CDR3 loop: CASSDRTREVADTQYF. The CDR3 region has the DNA TGTGCCAGCAGTGATCGGACACGGGAGGTCGCAGATACGCAGTATTTT.

CDR3 bases: TGTGCCACCAGCAGCACAGGGATCCAAGAGACCCAGTACTTC. It encodes CATSSTGIQETQYF. This chain uses TRBV15 with TRBJ2-5; D possibly corresponds to TRBD1 (6 bases). From germline, CDR1 is LNHNV and CDR2 YYDKDF (reference sequence). The CDR3 has 14 amino acids. Trimming pared 3 bases from V and 1 base from J, leaving 9 bases between.

The rearrangement joins TRBV19 to TRBJ2-1; 12 bases line up with TRBD2. CDR1 is LNHDA and CDR2 is SQIVND in the germline V gene (reference sequence). The CDR3 is made up of 15 amino acids. Germline trimming cut 5 bases from V and 4 bases from J; bases unmatched to any gene: 3. The CDR3 sequence: CASSVTSGGYNEQFF. CDR3 coding DNA: TGTGCCAGTAGTGTAACTAGCGGGGGGTACAATGAGCAGTTCTTC.